This TCR beta chain was obtained from a study of blood T cells in healthy people across ages (dated by TCRdb to between 2014 and 2017). Study-wide context: In model experiments, template switching captured about one uniquely barcoded TCR beta cDNA molecule for every two T cells. For two donors (one aged 18 to 30 and one aged 80 or older), the study analyzed two additional independent replicas of 1 million unique cDNA reads from the same blood draw. Age-related changes in TCR beta repertoire diversity were measured in the study by deep sequencing normalized with unique cDNA molecular identifiers. The donors were divided into four age groups: young (average around 15 years), middle-aged (roughly 40), aged (about 62) and long-lived (82).

Donors were 39 systemically healthy Caucasian individuals from Russia aged roughly 6 to 90 years. Approximately 9.3 milliliters of peripheral blood were drawn from each donor into EDTA-treated Vacutainer tubes. Ficoll-Paque density-gradient centrifugation was used to isolate PBMCs, with at least 6 million per sample. Total RNA was extracted from PBMCs with Trizol reagent, with at least 6 micrograms obtained per sample. Naive CD45RAhigh/CD27high T cell percentages were measured by flow cytometry on a PBMC aliquot from every donor. The CDR3 starts with the cysteine, ends with the phenylalanine, and has 14 residues. The retained sequence is limited to the CDR3, 42 bases, with the frame set at the first base. The junction shows trimming of 0 bases on V and 7 bases on J, plus 10 bases between the germline ends. According to the germline V gene, CDR1 reads SGHTA and CDR2 reads FQGTGA. Preparation of the library involved 5' RACE. The instrument was an Illumina HiSeq 2500. A second PCR of 7 to 11 cycles was performed with a sample-barcoded 5' primer and a J-beta primer mix. A unique molecular identifier was introduced onto each TCR beta cDNA molecule by a template-switch 5' adaptor carrying 12 random nucleotides. Each sample yielded at least 2.5 million CDR3-containing paired-end reads. The Mint cDNA synthesis kit, primed by a TRBC-specific oligonucleotide, was used to synthesize first-strand cDNA from all RNA. All cDNA was treated with uracil-DNA glycosylase and then went through a first 18-cycle PCR with the universal primers M1SS and BC2_uni_R. Turning to the authors' computational methods: Each sample was normalized by randomly selecting 1 million high-quality reads, each carrying a distinct molecular identifier. Instead of being binned into consensus sequences, reads that shared molecular identifiers were thrown out. MiTCR, set to a Q25 quality threshold and the strictest error-elimination algorithm, was used for CDR3 identification, clonotype clustering and error correction. A nonparametric unseen species model with Euler transformation was used to estimate lower-bound total TCR beta diversity. TCRdb's own reprocessing of the public reads used fastp at Q25 and MiXCR and kept productive beta chains. Rows matching on CDR3 protein sequence are summarized as one entry with the most common DNA and genes. The V and J calls were not made by the authors but by TCRdb's processing. The sample records some 930,000 distinct CDR3 sequences, about 27% of which are singletons. The biggest ten clones account for roughly 10% of the sample.

General study outcomes and caveats: The CMV infection status of donors was not known, potentially confounding age-related changes in expanded clonotypes. Estimates of total diversity from one million sequenced T cells were regarded as lower bounds and underestimates. Observed TCR beta diversity per million T cells fell roughly linearly with age, and a significant reduction was already apparent by age roughly 40. Because profiling used bulk unsorted PBMCs, naive and antigen-experienced compartments could not be compared conclusively. The long-lived group showed more naive CD4+ T cells, fewer expanded clones and increased TCR diversity than the aged group, suggesting age selection. There was a strong correlation between observed TCR beta diversity and the percentage of naive T cells measured by flow cytometry.

Concerning this clonotype itself: It has no known antigen specificity. One base away there is no much larger clone; base qualities are not given.

A further study also used this sample, focusing on T cells of mothers and their children. As the second paper documents: The donors were nine systemically healthy Caucasian individuals, made up of three mothers and their six children. cDNA synthesis used all of the extracted RNA, with around 1.4 ug of RNA in each 15 ul reaction. Sample barcodes and 2-4 random nucleotides were added via the M1S primer in the second PCR. More than 8 million TCR beta CDR3 reads were obtained from each mother, and 2.5 million to 3 million reads were obtained from each child. Thymic selection similarly shapes TCR recombination output in related and unrelated pairs, with minor effect from inherited differences. Normalized repertoire overlap was always found to be slightly, but never significantly, higher in related mother-child pairs than in unrelated mother-child pairs. No persistent microchimeric T cell clones were found, with a detection sensitivity of approximately 100 clones per million clonotypes. To look for features that set related mother-child pairs apart from unrelated individuals, the researchers ran deep NGS to compare the TCR beta repertoires of mothers and children. On average, the children were about 12 +/- 4 years old, while the mothers were approximately 41 +/- 4 years old. After adapters were ligated using NEBNext reagents, the libraries underwent 100+100 nt paired-end sequencing on an Illumina HiSeq 2000. To prevent cross-contamination, the mother and child libraries were prepared one month apart and sequenced in separate runs. For each donor, between roughly 500,000 and 2,200,000 distinct TCR beta clonotypes were identified. Naive TCR beta clonotypes were estimated from low-frequency clonotypes matched to each donor's FACS-determined naive share, without sorting.

The origin of this receptor is a woman aged 40 to 50 in good health. Recombination joined TRBV7-3 with TRBJ2-1, and perhaps TRBD2 as D gene, on 6 matching bases. Sequenced material: blood. The sequenced DNA is TGTGCCAGCAGCTTAACGTACGGGGGTAATGAGCAGTTCTTC. Its product reads: CASSLTYGGNEQFF.